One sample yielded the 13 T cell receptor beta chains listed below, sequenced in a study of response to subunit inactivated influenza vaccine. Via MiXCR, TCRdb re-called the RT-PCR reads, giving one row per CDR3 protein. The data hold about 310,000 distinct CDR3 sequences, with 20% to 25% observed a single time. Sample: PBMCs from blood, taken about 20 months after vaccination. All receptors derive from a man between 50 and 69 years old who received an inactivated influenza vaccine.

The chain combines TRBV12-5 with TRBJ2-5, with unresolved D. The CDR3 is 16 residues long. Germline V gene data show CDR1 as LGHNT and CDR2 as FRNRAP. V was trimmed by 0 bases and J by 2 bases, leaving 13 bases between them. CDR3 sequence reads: CASGLVVGSSQETQYF. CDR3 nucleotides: TGTGCTAGTGGTTTGGTAGTGGGCAGCTCTCAAGAGACCCAGTACTTC.

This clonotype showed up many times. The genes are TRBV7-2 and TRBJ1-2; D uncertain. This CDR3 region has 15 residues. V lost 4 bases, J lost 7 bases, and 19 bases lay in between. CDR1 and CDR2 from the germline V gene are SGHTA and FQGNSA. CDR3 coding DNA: TGTGCCAGCAGCTCCCAACCATCCGGAGAAAGTGGCTACACCTTC. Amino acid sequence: CASSSQPSGESGYTF.

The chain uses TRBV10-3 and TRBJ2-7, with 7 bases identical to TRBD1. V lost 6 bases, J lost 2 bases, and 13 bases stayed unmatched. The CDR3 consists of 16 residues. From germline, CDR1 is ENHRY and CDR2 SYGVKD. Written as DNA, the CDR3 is TGTGCCATCAGCCTATTCCCGGGACAGCCACCCTACGAGCAGTACTTC. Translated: CAISLFPGQPPYEQYF.

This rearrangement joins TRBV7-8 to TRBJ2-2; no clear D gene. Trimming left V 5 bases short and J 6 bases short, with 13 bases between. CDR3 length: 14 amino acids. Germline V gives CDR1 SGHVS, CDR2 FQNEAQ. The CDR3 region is CASSRPRVPGELFF. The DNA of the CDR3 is TGTGCCAGCAGCCGACCCCGGGTCCCCGGGGAGCTGTTTTTT.

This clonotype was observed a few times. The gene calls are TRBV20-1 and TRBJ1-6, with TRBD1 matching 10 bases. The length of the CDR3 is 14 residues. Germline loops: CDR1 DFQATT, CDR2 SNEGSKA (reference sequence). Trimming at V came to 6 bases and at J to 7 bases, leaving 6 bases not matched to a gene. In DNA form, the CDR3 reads TGCAGTGCGACGGACAGGGGGAGGAATTCACCCCTCCACTTT. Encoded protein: CSATDRGRNSPLHF.

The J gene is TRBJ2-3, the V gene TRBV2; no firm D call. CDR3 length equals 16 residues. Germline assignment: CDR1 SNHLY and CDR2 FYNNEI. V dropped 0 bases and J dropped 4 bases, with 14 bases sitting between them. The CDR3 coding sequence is TGTGCCAGCAGTGAAGCGCAAGGGTTTGCCGCAGATACGCAGTATTTT. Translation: CASSEAQGFAADTQYF. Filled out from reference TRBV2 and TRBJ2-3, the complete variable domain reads EPEVTQTPSHQVTQMGQEVILRCVPISNHLYFYWYRQILGQKVEFLVSFYNNEISEKSEIFDDQFSVERPDGSNFTLKIRSTKLEDSAMYFCASSEAQGFAADTQYFGPGTRLTVL.

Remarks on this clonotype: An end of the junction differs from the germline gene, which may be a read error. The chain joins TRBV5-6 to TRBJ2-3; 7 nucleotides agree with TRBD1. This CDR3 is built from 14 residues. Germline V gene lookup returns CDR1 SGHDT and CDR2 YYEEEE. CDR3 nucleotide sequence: TGTGCCAGCTCTCACAGGGGAATTACAGATGCGCAGTATTTT. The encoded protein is CASSHRGITDAQYF. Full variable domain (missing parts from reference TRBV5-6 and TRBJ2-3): DAGVTQSPTHLIKTRGQQVTLRCSPKSGHDTVSWYQQALGQGPQFIFQYYEEEERQRGNFPDRFSGHQFPNYSSELNVNALLLGDSALYLCASSHRGITDAQYFGPGTRLTVL.

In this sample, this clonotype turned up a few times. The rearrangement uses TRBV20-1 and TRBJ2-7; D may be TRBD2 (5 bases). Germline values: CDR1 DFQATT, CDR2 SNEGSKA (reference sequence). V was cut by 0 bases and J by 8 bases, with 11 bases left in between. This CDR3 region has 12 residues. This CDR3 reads CSAREGVTKQYF. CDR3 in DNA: TGCAGTGCTAGAGAGGGTGTGACTAAGCAGTACTTC.

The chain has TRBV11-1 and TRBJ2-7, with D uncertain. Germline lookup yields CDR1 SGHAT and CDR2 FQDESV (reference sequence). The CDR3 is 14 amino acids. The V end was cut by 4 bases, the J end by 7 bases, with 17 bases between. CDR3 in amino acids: CASSSDRSYREQYF. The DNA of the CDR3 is TGTGCCAGCAGCTCCGACCGGTCTTACCGGGAGCAGTACTTC.

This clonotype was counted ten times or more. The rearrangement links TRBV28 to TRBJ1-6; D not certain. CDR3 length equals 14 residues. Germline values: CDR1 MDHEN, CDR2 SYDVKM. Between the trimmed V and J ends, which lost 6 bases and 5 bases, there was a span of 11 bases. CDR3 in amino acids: CASSRPIDNSPLHF. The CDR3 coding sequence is TGTGCCAGCAGCCGGCCGATAGATAATTCACCCCTCCACTTT.

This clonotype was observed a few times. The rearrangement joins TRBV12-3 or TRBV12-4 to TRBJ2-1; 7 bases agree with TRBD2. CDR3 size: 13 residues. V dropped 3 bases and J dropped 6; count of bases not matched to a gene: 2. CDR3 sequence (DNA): TGTGCCAGCAGTTTGCCTAGCGGCAATGAGCAGTTCTTC. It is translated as CASSLPSGNEQFF.

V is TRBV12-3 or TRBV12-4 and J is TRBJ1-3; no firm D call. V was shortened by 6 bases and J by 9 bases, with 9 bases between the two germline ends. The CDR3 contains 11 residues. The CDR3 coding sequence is TGTGCCAGCAGGGACTATCGCACCATATATTTT. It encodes CASRDYRTIYF.

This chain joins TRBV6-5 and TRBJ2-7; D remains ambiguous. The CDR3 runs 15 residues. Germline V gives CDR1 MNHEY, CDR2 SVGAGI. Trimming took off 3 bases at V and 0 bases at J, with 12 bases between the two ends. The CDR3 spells CASSYQLYASYEQYF. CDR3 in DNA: TGTGCCAGCAGTTATCAGCTTTATGCCTCCTACGAGCAGTACTTC.